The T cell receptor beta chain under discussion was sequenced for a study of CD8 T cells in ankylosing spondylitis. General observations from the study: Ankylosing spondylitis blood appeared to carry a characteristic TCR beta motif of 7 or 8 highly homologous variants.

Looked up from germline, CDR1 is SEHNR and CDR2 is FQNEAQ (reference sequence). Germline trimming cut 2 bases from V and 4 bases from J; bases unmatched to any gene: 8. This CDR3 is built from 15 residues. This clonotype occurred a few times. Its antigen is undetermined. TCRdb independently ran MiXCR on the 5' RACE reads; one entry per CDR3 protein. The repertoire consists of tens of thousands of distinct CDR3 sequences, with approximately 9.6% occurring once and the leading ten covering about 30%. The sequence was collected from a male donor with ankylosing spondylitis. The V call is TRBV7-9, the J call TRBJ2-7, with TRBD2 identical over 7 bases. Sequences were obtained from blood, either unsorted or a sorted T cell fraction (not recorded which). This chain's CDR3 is CASSLPVAGTYEQYF. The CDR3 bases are TGTGCCAGCAGCTTACCGGTAGCGGGCACTTACGAGCAGTACTTC.